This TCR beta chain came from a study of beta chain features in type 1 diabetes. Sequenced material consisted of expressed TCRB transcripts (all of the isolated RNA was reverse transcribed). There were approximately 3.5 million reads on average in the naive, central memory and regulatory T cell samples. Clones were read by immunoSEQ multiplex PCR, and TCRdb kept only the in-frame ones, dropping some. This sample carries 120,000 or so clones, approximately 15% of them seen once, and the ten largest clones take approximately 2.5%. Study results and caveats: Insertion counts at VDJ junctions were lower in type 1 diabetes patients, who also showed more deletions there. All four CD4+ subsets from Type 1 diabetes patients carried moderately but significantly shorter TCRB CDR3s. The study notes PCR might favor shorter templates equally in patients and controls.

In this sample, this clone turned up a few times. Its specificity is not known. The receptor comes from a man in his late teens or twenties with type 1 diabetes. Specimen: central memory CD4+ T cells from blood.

The CDR3 region is CASSYLPGLAGVRTDTQYF. CDR3 DNA: TGTGCCAGCAGTTATCTTCCGGGACTAGCGGGGGTCCGCACAGATACGCAGTATTTT. The chain links TRBV9 to TRBJ2-3, with TRBD2 matching over 14 bases. Per germline, CDR1 SGDLS and CDR2 YYNGEE. The CDR3 covers 19 residues. J gave up 1 base and V 5 bases, and 12 bases lay outside the gene matches.